Sequencing of this T cell receptor (beta chain) was carried out in a study of T-cell reconstitution after alpha-beta-depleted transplantation in children. Unique molecular identifiers were incorporated during preparation of the TCRbeta library. One entry per CDR3 protein, called by TCRdb with MiXCR from the PCR reads. The sample holds fewer than 700,000 distinct CDR3 sequences, approximately 12% seen once. V lost 5 bases to trimming and J lost 4 bases; unmatched junction nucleotides: 10. Germline V gives CDR1 SGHRS, CDR2 YFSETQ. The CDR3 length is 17 residues. The genes are TRBV5-1 and TRBJ2-2, with 11 nucleotides matching TRBD1. The specimen was PBMCs, mostly from graft donor cells, collected 360 days after TCRalphabeta/CD19-depleted stem cell transplant. This clonotype was obtained from a male patient aged 10 to 17 who had a stem cell transplant for acute myeloid leukemia, so the T cells may come from the graft donor. The CDR3 DNA reads TGCGCCAGCAGTGCCGGGACAGGGGGGAAAGGCACCGGGGAGCTGTTTTTT. Translation: CASSAGTGGKGTGELFF.